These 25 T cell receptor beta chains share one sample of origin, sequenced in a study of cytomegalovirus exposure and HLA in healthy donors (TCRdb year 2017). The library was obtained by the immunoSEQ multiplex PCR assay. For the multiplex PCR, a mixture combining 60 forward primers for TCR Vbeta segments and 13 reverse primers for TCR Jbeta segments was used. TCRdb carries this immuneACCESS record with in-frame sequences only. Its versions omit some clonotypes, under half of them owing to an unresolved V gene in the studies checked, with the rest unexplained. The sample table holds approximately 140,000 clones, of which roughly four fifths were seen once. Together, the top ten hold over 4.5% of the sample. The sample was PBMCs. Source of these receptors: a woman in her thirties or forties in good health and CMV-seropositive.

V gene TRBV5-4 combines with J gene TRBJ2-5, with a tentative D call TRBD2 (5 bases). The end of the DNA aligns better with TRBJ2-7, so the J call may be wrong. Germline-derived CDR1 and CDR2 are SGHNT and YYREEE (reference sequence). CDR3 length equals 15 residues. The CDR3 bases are TGTGCCAGCAGCTTGCCCGGACCGACTACCTACGAGCAGTACTTC. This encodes CASSLPGPTTYEQYF.

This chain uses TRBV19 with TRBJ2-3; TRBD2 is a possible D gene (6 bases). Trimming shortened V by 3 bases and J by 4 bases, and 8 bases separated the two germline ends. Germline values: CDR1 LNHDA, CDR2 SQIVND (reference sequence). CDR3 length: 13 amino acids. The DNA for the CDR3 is TGTGCCAGTAGTATTGGAGGGTCAGATACGCAGTATTTT. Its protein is CASSIGGSDTQYF.

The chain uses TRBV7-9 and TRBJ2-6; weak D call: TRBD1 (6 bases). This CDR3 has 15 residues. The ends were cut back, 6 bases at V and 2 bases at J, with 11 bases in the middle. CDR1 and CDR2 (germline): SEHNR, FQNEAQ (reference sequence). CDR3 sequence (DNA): TGTGCCAGCAGTGCGAAGGGGGCTGGGGCCAACGTCCTGACTTTC. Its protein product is CASSAKGAGANVLTF.

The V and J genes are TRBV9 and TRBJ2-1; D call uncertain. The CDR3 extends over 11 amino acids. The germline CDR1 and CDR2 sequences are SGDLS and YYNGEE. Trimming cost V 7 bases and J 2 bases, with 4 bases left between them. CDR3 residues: CASGAYNEQFF. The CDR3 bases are TGTGCCAGCGGAGCCTACAATGAGCAGTTCTTC.

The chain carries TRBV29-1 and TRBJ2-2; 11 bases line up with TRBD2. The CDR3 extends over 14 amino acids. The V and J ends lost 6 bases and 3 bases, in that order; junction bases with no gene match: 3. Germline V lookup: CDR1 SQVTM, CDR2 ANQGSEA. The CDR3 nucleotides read TGCAGCGTACTAGCGGGAGTCGACACCGGGGAGCTGTTTTTT. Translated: CSVLAGVDTGELFF.

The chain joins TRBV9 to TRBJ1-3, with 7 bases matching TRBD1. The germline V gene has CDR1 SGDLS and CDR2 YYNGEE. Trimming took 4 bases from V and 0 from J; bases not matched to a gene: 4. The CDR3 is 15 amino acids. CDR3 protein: CASSNHRGSGNTIYF. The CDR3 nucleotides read TGTGCCAGCAGCAACCACAGGGGCTCTGGAAACACCATATATTTT.

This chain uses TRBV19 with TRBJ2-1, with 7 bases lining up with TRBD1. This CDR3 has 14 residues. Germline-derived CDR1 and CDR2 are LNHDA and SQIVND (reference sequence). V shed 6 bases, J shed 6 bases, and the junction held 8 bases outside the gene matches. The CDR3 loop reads CASRDRVTSNEQFF. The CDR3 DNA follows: TGTGCCAGTAGAGACAGGGTGACAAGCAATGAGCAGTTCTTC.

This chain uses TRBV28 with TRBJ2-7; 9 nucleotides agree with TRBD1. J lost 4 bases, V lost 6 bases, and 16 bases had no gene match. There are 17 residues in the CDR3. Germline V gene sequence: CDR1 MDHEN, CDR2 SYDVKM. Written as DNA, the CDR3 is TGTGCCAGCAGCTTCTCAAACCCGGGACAGGGTGGTTACGAGCAGTACTTC. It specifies CASSFSNPGQGGYEQYF.

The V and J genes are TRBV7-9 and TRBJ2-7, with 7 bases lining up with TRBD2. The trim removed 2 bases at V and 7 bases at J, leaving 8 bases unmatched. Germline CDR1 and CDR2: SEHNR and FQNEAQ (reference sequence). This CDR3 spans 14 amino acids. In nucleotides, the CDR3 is TGTGCCAGCAGCTTAACAGCGGGGTTTGGGGAGCAGTACTTC. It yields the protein CASSLTAGFGEQYF.

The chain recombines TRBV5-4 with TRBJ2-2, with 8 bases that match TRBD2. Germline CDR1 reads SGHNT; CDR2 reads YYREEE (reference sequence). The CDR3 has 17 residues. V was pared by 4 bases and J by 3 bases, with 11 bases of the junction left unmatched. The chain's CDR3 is CASSLDLRRGDTGELFF. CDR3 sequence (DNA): TGTGCCAGCAGCCTGGACCTCCGGCGGGGGGACACCGGGGAGCTGTTTTTT.

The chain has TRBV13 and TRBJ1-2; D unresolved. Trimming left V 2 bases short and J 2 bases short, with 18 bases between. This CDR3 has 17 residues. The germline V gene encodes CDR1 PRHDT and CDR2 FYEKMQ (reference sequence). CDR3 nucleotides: TGTGCCAGCAGCTTAACAATTCGGACTGAGAAAAACTATGGCTACACCTTC. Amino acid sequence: CASSLTIRTEKNYGYTF.

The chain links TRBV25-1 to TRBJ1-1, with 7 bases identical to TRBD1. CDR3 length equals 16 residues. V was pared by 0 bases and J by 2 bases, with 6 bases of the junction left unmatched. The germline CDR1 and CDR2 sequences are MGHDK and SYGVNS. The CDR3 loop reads CASSEYRDSANTEAFF. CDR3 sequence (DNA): TGTGCCAGCAGTGAATATCGGGACAGCGCTAACACTGAAGCTTTCTTT.

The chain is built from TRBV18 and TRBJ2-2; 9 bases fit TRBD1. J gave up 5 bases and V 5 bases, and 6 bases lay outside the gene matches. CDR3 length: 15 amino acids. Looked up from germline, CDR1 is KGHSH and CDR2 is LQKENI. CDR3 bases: TGTGCCAGCTCATCACAGGGGGCGGAGACCGGGGAGCTGTTTTTT. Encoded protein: CASSSQGAETGELFF.

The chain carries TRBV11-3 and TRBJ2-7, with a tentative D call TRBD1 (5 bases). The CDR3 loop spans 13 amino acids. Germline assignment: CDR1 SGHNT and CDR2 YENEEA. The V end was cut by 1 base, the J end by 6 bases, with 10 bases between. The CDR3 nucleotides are TGTGCCAGCAGCTTAGTAGCAGGGTCCGAGCAGTACTTC. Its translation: CASSLVAGSEQYF. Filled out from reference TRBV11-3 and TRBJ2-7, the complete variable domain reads EAGVVQSPRYKIIEKKQPVAFWCNPISGHNTLYWYLQNLGQGPELLIRYENEEAVDDSQLPKDRFSAERLKGVDSTLKIQPAELGDSAVYLCASSLVAGSEQYFGPGTRLTVT.

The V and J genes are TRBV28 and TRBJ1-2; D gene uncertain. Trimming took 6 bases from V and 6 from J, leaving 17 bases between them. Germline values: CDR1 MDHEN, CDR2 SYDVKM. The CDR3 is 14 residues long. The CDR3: CASSRIGSINGYTF. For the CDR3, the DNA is TGTGCCAGCAGCCGCATCGGGTCCATCAATGGCTACACCTTC.

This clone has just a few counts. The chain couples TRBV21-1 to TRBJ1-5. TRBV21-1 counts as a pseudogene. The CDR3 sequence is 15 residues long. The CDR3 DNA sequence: TGTGCCAGCAGCTTATCGGGGACTCGCAATCAGCCCCAGCATTTT. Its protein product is CASSLSGTRNQPQHF.

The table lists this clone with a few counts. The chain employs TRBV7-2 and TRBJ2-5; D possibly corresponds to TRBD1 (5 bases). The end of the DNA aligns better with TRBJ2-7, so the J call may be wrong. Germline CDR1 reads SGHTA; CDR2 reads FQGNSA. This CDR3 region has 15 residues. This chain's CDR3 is CASRFSHDRTYEQYF. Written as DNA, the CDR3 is TGTGCCAGCAGATTTTCCCACGACAGAACCTACGAGCAGTACTTC.

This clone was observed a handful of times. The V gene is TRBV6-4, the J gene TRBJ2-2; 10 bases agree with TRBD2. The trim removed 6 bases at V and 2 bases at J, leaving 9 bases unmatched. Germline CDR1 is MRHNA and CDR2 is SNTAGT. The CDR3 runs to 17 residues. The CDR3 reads CASRPLAGAINTGELFF. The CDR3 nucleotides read TGTGCCAGCAGGCCTCTAGCGGGGGCTATAAACACCGGGGAGCTGTTTTTT.

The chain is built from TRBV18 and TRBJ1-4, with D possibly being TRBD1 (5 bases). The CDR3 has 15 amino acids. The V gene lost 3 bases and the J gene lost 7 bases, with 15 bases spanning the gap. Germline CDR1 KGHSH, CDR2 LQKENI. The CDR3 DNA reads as TGTGCCAGCTCACCCCGGGGGAACATTGTTGAAAAACTGTTTTTT. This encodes CASSPRGNIVEKLFF.

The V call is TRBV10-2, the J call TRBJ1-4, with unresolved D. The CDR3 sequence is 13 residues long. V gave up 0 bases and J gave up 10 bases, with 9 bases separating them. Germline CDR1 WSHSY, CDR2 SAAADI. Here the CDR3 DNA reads TGCGCCAGCAGTGAGTCGATGGAGACAAAACTGTTTTTT. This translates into CASSESMETKLFF.

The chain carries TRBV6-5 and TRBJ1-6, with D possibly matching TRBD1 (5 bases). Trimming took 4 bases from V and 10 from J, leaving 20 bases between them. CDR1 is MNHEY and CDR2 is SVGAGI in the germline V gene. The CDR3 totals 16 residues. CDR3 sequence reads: CASSSRRTQAKSPLHF. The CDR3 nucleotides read TGTGCCAGCAGTTCGAGACGGACACAAGCCAAATCACCCCTCCACTTT.

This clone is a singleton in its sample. The DNA for the CDR3 is TGTGCCAGCAGCTTAGACGGGGTCATGAACACTGAAGCTTTCTTT. It specifies CASSLDGVMNTEAFF. The chain links TRBV11-2 to TRBJ1-1; D remains ambiguous. The germline gives CDR1 SGHAT, CDR2 FQNNGV. The germline V and J ends were trimmed by 0 bases and 0 bases, with 8 bases remaining between them. The CDR3 loop spans 15 amino acids.

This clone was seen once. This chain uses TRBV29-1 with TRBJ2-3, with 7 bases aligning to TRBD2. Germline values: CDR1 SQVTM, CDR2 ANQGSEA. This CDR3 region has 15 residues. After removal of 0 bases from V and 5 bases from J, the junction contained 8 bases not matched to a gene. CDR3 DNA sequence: TGCAGCGTTGAAGATCTGGGCGGGAGCGGAGATACGCAGTATTTT. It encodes CSVEDLGGSGDTQYF.

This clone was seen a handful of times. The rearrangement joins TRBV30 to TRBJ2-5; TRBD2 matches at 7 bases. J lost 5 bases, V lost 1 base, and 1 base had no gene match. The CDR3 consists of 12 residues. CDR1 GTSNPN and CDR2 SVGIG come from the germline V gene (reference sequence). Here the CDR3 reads CAWSGGGETQYF. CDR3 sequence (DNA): TGTGCCTGGAGTGGGGGGGGTGAGACCCAGTACTTC.

The CDR3 protein is CASMTGTLGGYTF. The CDR3, as DNA: TGTGCCAGCATGACAGGGACCTTGGGTGGCTACACCTTC. The chain carries TRBV6-5 and TRBJ1-2; 7 nucleotides align to TRBD1. Losses at the gene ends were 7 bases for V and 7 bases for J; bases not matched to a gene: 9. Germline CDR1 and CDR2: MNHEY and SVGAGI. The CDR3 runs 13 residues.